A selection of T cell receptor beta chains follows, all from one sample in a study of CD8+ T cells in alopecia areata. Sequencing used immunoSEQ multiplex PCR; TCRdb keeps in-frame clones, though not all of them. The data contain fewer than 250,000 clones, around 56% of them seen just once; the ten biggest clones take up over 0.55%. The sample consisted of CD4+ T cells sorted from blood, taken at week 4, from a patient treated with tofacitinib. Receptors originate from a human donor with alopecia areata. CDR3s include the opening cysteine and the closing phenylalanine or tryptophan. Fields, in order: V gene, clone size, D gene, CDR3 length, J gene, CDR3 DNA, CDR3 protein. A D gene is named only where the DNA matches it firmly. A clone size is listed for some rows: how often the clone was seen (once, few, many), or a class if it is expanded.

>TRBV5-1|NA|TRBD2|15|TRBJ2-3
TGCGCCAGCAGCTCCCTAGGGAGGGGAACAGATACGCAGTATTTT
CASSSLGRGTDTQYF
>TRBV7-2|few|TRBD2|14|TRBJ2-4
TGTGCCAGCAGCGGGGAGGCTAGCGGGAGAAATCAGTACTTC
CASSGEASGRNQYF
>TRBV29-1|few|NA|16|TRBJ2-5
TGCAGCGGCAGGGATCCTTCGATAGGGGGCCAAGAGACCCAGTACTTC
CSGRDPSIGGQETQYF
>TRBV5-1|NA|TRBD2|15|TRBJ2-5
TGCGCCAGCAGCTTGGAAGTAGCGGGAGTGGAGACCCAGTACTTC
CASSLEVAGVETQYF
>TRBV4-1|NA|NA|14|TRBJ2-5
TGCGCCAGCAGCCTCCTAGCAGGGCAAGAGACCCAGTACTTC
CASSLLAGQETQYF
>TRBV29-1|NA|NA|16|TRBJ2-5
TGCAGCGTTGAAGGGGATCCGACAGAACGGCAAGAGACCCAGTACTTC
CSVEGDPTERQETQYF
>TRBV29-1|NA|TRBD1|15|TRBJ2-5
TGCAGCGCTGCGGACAGGGGGACCCAAGGAGAGACCCAGTACTTC
CSAADRGTQGETQYF
>TRBV7-3|NA|TRBD2|16|TRBJ2-1
TGTGCCAGCAGCCTCCAACTAGCGGGAGCGTACAATGAGCAGTTCTTC
CASSLQLAGAYNEQFF
>TRBV29-1|NA|NA|14|TRBJ2-2
TGCAGCGTCGCAGACAGACAGAACACCGGGGAGCTGTTTTTT
CSVADRQNTGELFF
>TRBV7-2|few|NA|13|TRBJ1-5
TGTGCCAGCAGCTTACAGGGTGGACAGCCCCAGCATTTT
CASSLQGGQPQHF
>TRBV27|NA|NA|13|TRBJ1-2
TGTGCCAGCGCGCTCAGGGAAAACTATGGCTACACCTTC
CASALRENYGYTF
>TRBV7-9|NA|TRBD1|17|TRBJ1-2
TGTGCCAGCAGCTTCGCCGGGACAGGGGGGCTTAACTATGGCTACACCTTC
CASSFAGTGGLNYGYTF
>TRBV28|few|NA|14|TRBJ2-5
TGTGCCAGCAGTCTTAGCGGAGACCAAGAGACCCAGTACTTC
CASSLSGDQETQYF
>TRBV29-1|NA|NA|12|TRBJ2-7
TGCAGCGTTAGGGCAGGGGCCTACGAGCAGTACTTC
CSVRAGAYEQYF
>TRBV29-1|few|TRBD1|16|TRBJ2-2
TGCAGCGTTGAAGACCCACCCCGACAGGGAATCGGGGAGCTGTTTTTT
CSVEDPPRQGIGELFF
>TRBV9|NA|TRBD1|13|TRBJ1-2
TGTGCCAGCAGCGTAGCGGAAGGGGGCGGCTACACCTTC
CASSVAEGGGYTF
>TRBV4-1|once|NA|16|TRBJ2-3
TGCGCCAGCAGCCAAGATGGAGCAGGGGGCACAGATACGCAGTATTTT
CASSQDGAGGTDTQYF
>TRBV5-4|NA|NA|16|TRBJ2-3
TGTGCCAGCAGCTTGGAGGGGGGACCTAGCACAGATACGCAGTATTTT
CASSLEGGPSTDTQYF
>TRBV9|NA|NA|15|TRBJ2-2
TGTGCCAGCAGCGTACAGGGAAGTGGGACCGGGGAGCTGTTTTTT
CASSVQGSGTGELFF
>TRBV29-1|few|TRBD1|11|TRBJ1-4
TGCAGCGTCCCACAGGGGGAAAAACTGTTTTTT
CSVPQGEKLFF
>TRBV30|NA|NA|10|TRBJ2-1
TGTGCCTGGATGGACAATGAGCAGTTCTTC
CAWMDNEQFF
>TRBV27|few|NA|14|TRBJ2-3
TGTGCCAGCAGTCACCTGTCGGGTCGGGATACGCAGTATTTT
CASSHLSGRDTQYF
>TRBV2|NA|TRBD1|12|TRBJ2-7
TGTGCCAGCAGTGTGGGACAGGCCGGGCAGTACTTC
CASSVGQAGQYF
>TRBV5-6|NA|TRBD1|15|TRBJ1-5
TGTGCCAGCAGCCTGATGGACAGGGCCAATCAGCCCCAGCATTTT
CASSLMDRANQPQHF
>TRBV15|NA|NA|15|TRBJ2-2
TGTGCCACCAGCAGGACCCTCTCAAACGGCGGGGAGCTGTTTTTT
CATSRTLSNGGELFF
>TRBV30|NA|NA|15|TRBJ2-7
TGTGCCTGGAGTGTCAGGATGTCAGACAGTTACGAGCAGTACTTC
CAWSVRMSDSYEQYF
>TRBV7-2|NA|NA|13|TRBJ2-5
TGTGCCAGCAGCTCGATAGCCTTCGAGACCCAGTACTTC
CASSSIAFETQYF
>TRBV29-1|NA|NA|16|TRBJ1-2
TGCAGCACTAACTCAGTCCCTGCAGGGACCCACTATGGCTACACCTTC
CSTNSVPAGTHYGYTF
>TRBV29-1|NA|TRBD1|13|TRBJ2-2
TGCAGCGGTGGACAGGGCTATTCCGGGGAGCTGTTTTTT
CSGGQGYSGELFF
>TRBV5-1|few|NA|13|TRBJ2-7
TGCGCCAGCAGCAGGGGAGAAACCTACGAGCAGTACTTC
CASSRGETYEQYF
>TRBV2|NA|TRBD1|15|TRBJ2-7
TGTGCCAGCAGTTCCAGGACAGGGGCTTATAGCGAGCAGTACTTC
CASSSRTGAYSEQYF